What follows are 21 T cell receptor beta chains derived from one specimen sequenced in a study of CD8 T cells in ankylosing spondylitis. TCRdb redid the calling of the 5' RACE reads with MiXCR, one entry per CDR3 protein. The sample includes 250,000 to 300,000 distinct CDR3 sequences, about 19% of them seen just once. Sequenced material: blood, either unsorted or a sorted T cell fraction (not recorded which). The source of these receptors is a male donor with ankylosing spondylitis or in good health (not recorded which).

With respect to this clonotype: This could be a read error, since a much larger clone is one nucleotide away. The chain joins TRBV6-4 to TRBJ2-2; TRBD2 agrees at 13 bases. The germline V gene encodes CDR1 MRHNA and CDR2 SNTAGT. CDR3 size: 15 residues. CDR3 in amino acids: CASSPGTSGMGALFF. CDR3 coding DNA: TGTGCCAGCAGTCCCGGGACTAGCGGGATGGGGGCGCTGTTTTTT.

The V call is TRBV20-1, the J call TRBJ2-7; possibly TRBD1 or TRBD2 for D (5 bases each). The CDR3 sequence is 13 residues long. Trimming removed 3 bases from V and 2 bases from J, with 11 bases in between. Germline CDR1 is DFQATT and CDR2 is SNEGSKA (reference sequence). CDR3: CSASGDGTYEQYV. The CDR3 DNA follows: TGCAGTGCTAGCGGGGACGGGACCTACGAGCAGTACGTC.

J is TRBJ2-3 and V is TRBV20-1, with a tentative D call TRBD1 (7 bases). Trimming took off 5 bases at V and 0 bases at J, with 9 bases between the two ends. Germline assignment: CDR1 DFQATT and CDR2 SNEGSKA (reference sequence). This CDR3 region has 13 residues. The CDR3 loop reads CSAAGQSTDTQYF. CDR3 in DNA: TGCAGTGCTGCGGGACAGAGCACAGATACGCAGTATTTT.

The chain recombines TRBV6-2 or TRBV6-3 with TRBJ2-2; unclear D gene. The CDR3 is 13 amino acids. V shed 8 bases and J shed 4 bases, with 11 bases lying between them. The germline gives CDR1 MNHEY, CDR2 SVGEGT. The CDR3 bases are TGTGCCAGCCATATAGGAGTCACCGGGGAGCTGTTTTTT. It yields the protein CASHIGVTGELFF.

This clonotype has only a few counts. The chain combines TRBV12-3 or TRBV12-4 with TRBJ1-6; 7 bases align to TRBD1. J was trimmed by 3 bases and V by 6 bases; bases with no gene match: 5. This CDR3 is built from 15 residues. For the CDR3, the DNA is TGTGCCAGCAGACCCGGGACAGACTATAATTCACCCCTCCACTTT. Its translation is CASRPGTDYNSPLHF.

The chain has TRBV4-2 and TRBJ2-2; D is ambiguous. Trimming cost V 5 bases and J 3 bases, with 10 bases left between them. Germline V gene sequence: CDR1 LGHNA, CDR2 YNFKEQ. The CDR3 is 14 amino acids. In DNA form, the CDR3 reads TGTGCCAGCAGCTTTACCCCCGACACCGGGGAGCTGTTTTTT. Residues: CASSFTPDTGELFF.

This clonotype was seen many times. The genes are TRBV6-5 and TRBJ1-5; 8 nucleotides align to TRBD1. The ends lost 0 bases at V and 3 bases at J; junction bases unmatched: 7. Germline assignment: CDR1 MNHEY and CDR2 SVGAGI. This CDR3 is 17 amino acids long. The chain's CDR3 is CASSYSARQGYNQPQHF. The CDR3 DNA follows: TGTGCCAGCAGTTACTCGGCCCGACAGGGGTACAATCAGCCCCAGCATTTT.

CDR3 sequence reads: CASSVLWYNTGELFF. CDR3 sequence (DNA): TGTGCCAGCAGCGTTCTTTGGTATAACACCGGGGAGCTGTTTTTT. The gene calls are TRBV9 and TRBJ2-2; D remains ambiguous. The CDR3 is 15 residues long. V was trimmed by 2 bases and J by 2 bases, leaving 10 bases between them. Germline values: CDR1 SGDLS, CDR2 YYNGEE.

J is TRBJ1-5 and V is TRBV6-2 or TRBV6-3; possibly TRBD1 for D (5 bases). This CDR3 spans 15 amino acids. The germline gives CDR1 MNHEY, CDR2 SVGEGT. Trimming took 2 bases from V and 4 from J, leaving 12 bases between them. In nucleotides, the CDR3 is TGTGCCAGCAGTTACCCTGGACATACAAATCAGCCCCAGCATTTT. Translation gives CASSYPGHTNQPQHF.

The chain recombines TRBV5-5 with TRBJ1-2; TRBD1 matches 7 bases. The J segment lost 5 bases and the V segment lost 6 bases, leaving 10 bases of the junction unmatched. CDR1 is SGHKS and CDR2 is YYEKEE in the germline V gene (reference sequence). There are 14 residues in the CDR3. The CDR3: CASTPPGQPYGYTF. As DNA, the CDR3 is TGTGCCAGCACCCCTCCGGGACAGCCTTATGGCTACACCTTC.

V and J are TRBV30 and TRBJ2-2; D is tentatively TRBD1 or TRBD2 (5 bases each). Germline values: CDR1 GTSNPN, CDR2 SVGIG (reference sequence). The CDR3 runs to 13 residues. V was trimmed by 4 bases and J by 6 bases, leaving 12 bases between them. This CDR3 reads CAWKPGAPGELFF. In DNA form, the CDR3 reads TGTGCCTGGAAGCCCGGGGCCCCCGGGGAGCTGTTTTTT.

The V and J genes are TRBV6-1 and TRBJ1-1, with TRBD1 as a possible D gene (6 bases). Germline V gene lookup returns CDR1 MNHNS and CDR2 SASEGT. Trimming took off 6 bases at V and 4 bases at J, with 18 bases between the two ends. The CDR3 length is 15 residues. Here the CDR3 reads CASSSTSGASTEAFF. The CDR3 nucleotides read TGTGCCAGCAGCTCAACTTCGGGGGCCAGCACTGAAGCTTTCTTT.

The chain has TRBV20-1 and TRBJ2-1, with D uncertain. The V end lost 6 bases, the J end lost 7 bases, and 10 bases lay between the germline ends. This CDR3 has 11 amino acids. The germline gives CDR1 DFQATT, CDR2 SNEGSKA (reference sequence). For the CDR3, the DNA is TGCAGTGCCCTCCGGAGTAATGAGCAGTTCTTC. Translating gives CSALRSNEQFF.

This clonotype occurred a few times. J is TRBJ2-3 and V is TRBV27; tentative D call: TRBD2 (6 bases). The CDR3 has 15 residues. The germline V and J ends were trimmed by 5 bases and 0 bases, with 12 bases remaining between them. Germline values: CDR1 MNHEY, CDR2 SMNVEV (reference sequence). The CDR3 sequence is CASSAKSGSTDTQYF. CDR3 coding DNA: TGTGCCAGCAGTGCAAAAAGCGGGAGCACAGATACGCAGTATTTT.

This chain links TRBV27 with TRBJ1-5; D gene ambiguous. Germline V CDR1 and CDR2: MNHEY, SMNVEV (reference sequence). Between the trimmed V and J ends, which lost 2 bases and 0 bases, there was a span of 8 bases. The CDR3 extends over 15 amino acids. CDR3 sequence: CASSLIGTSNQPQHF. CDR3 nucleotides: TGTGCCAGCAGTTTAATCGGAACTAGCAATCAGCCCCAGCATTTT.

This clonotype came up many times. The genes are TRBV5-6 and TRBJ2-3; no definite D call. The germline V and J ends were trimmed by 4 bases and 1 base, with 7 bases remaining between them. CDR3 length: 13 amino acids. Per the germline V gene, CDR1 is SGHDT and CDR2 is YYEEEE. This CDR3 is CASSRSGTDTQYF. The CDR3 DNA is TGTGCCAGCAGCCGGAGTGGCACAGATACGCAGTATTTT.

Concerning this clonotype: A much larger clone differs by one base, so this may be a read error. The chain carries TRBV12-3 or TRBV12-4 and TRBJ2-3; D not resolved. The CDR3 is made up of 13 amino acids. V was clipped by 3 bases and J by 11 bases, with 15 bases between them. The CDR3 DNA sequence: TGTGCCAGCAGTTTCAACTTAGTGGGAATGCAGTATTTT. It encodes CASSFNLVGMQYF.

This clonotype was detected many times. The genes are TRBV29-1 and TRBJ1-5, with unresolved D. This CDR3 region has 13 residues. Trimming removed 4 bases at V and 3 bases at J, with 10 bases between. Germline CDR1 SQVTM, CDR2 ANQGSEA. This CDR3 is CSVVVESNQPQHF. The CDR3 bases are TGCAGCGTTGTAGTGGAATCCAATCAGCCCCAGCATTTT.

This clonotype was seen a few times. The chain joins TRBV20-1 to TRBJ2-3; D unclear. V dropped 2 bases and J dropped 0 bases, with 3 bases sitting between them. Germline CDR1 DFQATT, CDR2 SNEGSKA (reference sequence). The CDR3 contains 12 residues. CDR3 protein: CSARTSTDTQYF. CDR3 nucleotides: TGCAGTGCTAGAACTAGCACAGATACGCAGTATTTT.

This clonotype was recorded at least ten times. V is TRBV5-1 and J is TRBJ2-3, with D perhaps matching TRBD2 (6 bases). CDR1 is SGHRS, CDR2 YFSETQ, per germline. The CDR3 is 16 residues long. The V and J ends lost 0 bases and 1 base respectively, with 12 bases between them. The CDR3 DNA reads TGCGCCAGCAGCTTGGGGTCGGGAGTCGGCACAGATACGCAGTATTTT. The encoded protein is CASSLGSGVGTDTQYF.

This clonotype appeared many times. The chain links TRBV21-1 to TRBJ2-7. TRBV21-1 is shown as a pseudogene. This CDR3 has 14 amino acids. CDR3 bases: TGTGCCAGCAGCAATAGATGCAGGTCCTACGAGCAGTACGTC. Translation: CASSNRCRSYEQYV.